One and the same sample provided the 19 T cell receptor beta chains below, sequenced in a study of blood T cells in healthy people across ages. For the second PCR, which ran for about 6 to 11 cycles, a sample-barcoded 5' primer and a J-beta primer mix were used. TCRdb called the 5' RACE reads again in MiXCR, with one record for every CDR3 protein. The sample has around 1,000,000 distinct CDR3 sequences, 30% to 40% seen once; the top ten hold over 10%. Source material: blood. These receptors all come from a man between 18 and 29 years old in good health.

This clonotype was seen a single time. This chain's CDR3 is CARGGQTYYNEQFF. The CDR3 DNA is TGTGCCAGGGGCGGCCAGACGTATTACAATGAGCAGTTCTTC. The V gene is TRBV2, the J gene TRBJ2-1, with D unresolved. V lost 9 bases to trimming and J lost 4 bases, with 16 bases between them. Looked up from germline, CDR1 is SNHLY and CDR2 is FYNNEI. The CDR3 is 14 amino acids.

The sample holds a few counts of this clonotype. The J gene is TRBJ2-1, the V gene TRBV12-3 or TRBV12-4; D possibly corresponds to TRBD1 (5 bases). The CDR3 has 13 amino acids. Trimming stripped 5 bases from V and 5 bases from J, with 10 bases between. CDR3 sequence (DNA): TGTGCCAGCAGTACTAAAGGGGACAATGAGCAGTTCTTC. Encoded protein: CASSTKGDNEQFF.

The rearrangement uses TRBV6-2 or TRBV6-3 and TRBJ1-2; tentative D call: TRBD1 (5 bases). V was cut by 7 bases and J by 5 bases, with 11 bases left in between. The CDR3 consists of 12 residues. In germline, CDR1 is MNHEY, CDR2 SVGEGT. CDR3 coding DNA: TGTGCCAGCATGGGGCGTACATATGGCTACACCTTC. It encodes CASMGRTYGYTF.

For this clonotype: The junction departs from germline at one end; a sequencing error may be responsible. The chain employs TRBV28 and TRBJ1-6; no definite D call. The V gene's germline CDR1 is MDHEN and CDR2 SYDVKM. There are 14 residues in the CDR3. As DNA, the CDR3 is TGTGCCAGCAGTTTAGGGGTATTTAATTCACCCCACCACTTT. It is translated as CASSLGVFNSPHHF.

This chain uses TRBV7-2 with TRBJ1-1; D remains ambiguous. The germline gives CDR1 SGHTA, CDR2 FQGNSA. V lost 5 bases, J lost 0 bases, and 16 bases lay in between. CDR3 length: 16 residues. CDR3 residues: CASSTIPNKMNTEAFF. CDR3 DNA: TGTGCCAGCAGCACCATCCCAAACAAAATGAACACTGAAGCTTTCTTT.

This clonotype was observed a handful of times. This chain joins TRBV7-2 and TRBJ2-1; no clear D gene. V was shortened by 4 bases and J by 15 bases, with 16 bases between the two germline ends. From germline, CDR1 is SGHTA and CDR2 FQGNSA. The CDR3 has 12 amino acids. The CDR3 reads CASSYPSGRWFF. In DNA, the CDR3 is TGTGCCAGCAGCTACCCATCCGGCAGGTGGTTCTTC.

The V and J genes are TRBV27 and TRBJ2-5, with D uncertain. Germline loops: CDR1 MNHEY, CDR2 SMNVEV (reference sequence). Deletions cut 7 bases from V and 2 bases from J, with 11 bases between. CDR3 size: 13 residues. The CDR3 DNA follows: TGTGCCAGCAAAAGACATCAGCAAGAGACCCAGTACTTC. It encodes CASKRHQQETQYF.

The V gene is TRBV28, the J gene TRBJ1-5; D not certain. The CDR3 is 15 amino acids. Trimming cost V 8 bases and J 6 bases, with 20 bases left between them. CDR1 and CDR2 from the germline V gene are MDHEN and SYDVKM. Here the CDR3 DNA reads TGTGCCAGCTTGCCCCCGGTCGCCTCCTTTCAGCCCCAGCATTTT. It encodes CASLPPVASFQPQHF. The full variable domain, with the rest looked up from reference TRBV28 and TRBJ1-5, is DVKVTQSSRYLVKRTGEKVFLECVQDMDHENMFWYRQDPGLGLRLIYFSYDVKMKEKGDIPEGYSVSREKKERFSLILESASTNQTSMYLCASLPPVASFQPQHFGDGTRLSIL.

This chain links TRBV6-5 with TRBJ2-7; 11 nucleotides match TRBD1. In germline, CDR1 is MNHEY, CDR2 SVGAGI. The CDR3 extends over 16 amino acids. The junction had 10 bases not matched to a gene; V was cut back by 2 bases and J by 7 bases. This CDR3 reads CASSYTGTGGVNEQYF. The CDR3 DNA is TGTGCCAGCAGTTACACTGGGACAGGGGGAGTCAATGAGCAGTACTTC.

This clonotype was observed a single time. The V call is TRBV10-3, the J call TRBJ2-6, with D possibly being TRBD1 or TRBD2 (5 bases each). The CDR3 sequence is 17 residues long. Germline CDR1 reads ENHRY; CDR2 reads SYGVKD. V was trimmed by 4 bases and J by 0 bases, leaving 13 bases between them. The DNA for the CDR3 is TGTGCCATCAGTGTGGACGGGACGGTCTCTGGGGCCAACGTCCTGACTTTC. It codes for CAISVDGTVSGANVLTF.

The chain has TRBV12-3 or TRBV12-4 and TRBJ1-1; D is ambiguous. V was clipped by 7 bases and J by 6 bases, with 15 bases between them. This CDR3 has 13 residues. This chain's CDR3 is CASNQVEHPEAFF. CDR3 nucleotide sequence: TGTGCCAGCAACCAAGTAGAACACCCTGAAGCTTTCTTT.

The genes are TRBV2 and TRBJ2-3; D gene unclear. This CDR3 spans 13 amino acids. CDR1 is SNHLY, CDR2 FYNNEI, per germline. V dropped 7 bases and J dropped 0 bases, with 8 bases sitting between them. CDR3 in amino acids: CASTRASTDTQYF. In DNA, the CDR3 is TGTGCCAGCACCCGGGCTAGCACAGATACGCAGTATTTT. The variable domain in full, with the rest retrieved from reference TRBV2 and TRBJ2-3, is EPEVTQTPSHQVTQMGQEVILRCVPISNHLYFYWYRQILGQKVEFLVSFYNNEISEKSEIFDDQFSVERPDGSNFTLKIRSTKLEDSAMYFCASTRASTDTQYFGPGTRLTVL.

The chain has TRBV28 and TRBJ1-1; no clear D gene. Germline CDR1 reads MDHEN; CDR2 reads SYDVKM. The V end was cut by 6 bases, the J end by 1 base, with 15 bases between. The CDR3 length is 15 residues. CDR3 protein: CASRFLLTRNTEAFF. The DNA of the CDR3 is TGTGCCAGCAGATTCCTCTTGACGAGGAACACTGAAGCTTTCTTT.

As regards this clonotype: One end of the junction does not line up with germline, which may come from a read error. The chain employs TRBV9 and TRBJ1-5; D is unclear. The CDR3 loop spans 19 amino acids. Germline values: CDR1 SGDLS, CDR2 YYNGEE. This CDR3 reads CASNVAPHRLSVGNQPQHF. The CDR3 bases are TGTGCCAGCAACGTAGCTCCCCATCGGCTCAGCGTGGGCAATCAGCCCCAGCATTTT.

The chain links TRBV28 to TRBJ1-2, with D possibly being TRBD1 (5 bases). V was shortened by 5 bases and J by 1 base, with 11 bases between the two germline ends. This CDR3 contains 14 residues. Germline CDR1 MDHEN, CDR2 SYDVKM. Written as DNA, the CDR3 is TGTGCCAGCAGTCAGGGTGAAGTTAACTATGGCTACACCTTC. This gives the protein CASSQGEVNYGYTF.

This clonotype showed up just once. The CDR3 sequence is CASRDSLGPTGELFF. The CDR3 DNA reads as TGTGCCAGCAGGGATTCTCTGGGCCCCACCGGGGAGCTGTTTTTT. The chain is built from TRBV6-2 or TRBV6-3 and TRBJ2-2; D ambiguous. This CDR3 is built from 15 residues. Looked up from germline, CDR1 is MNHEY and CDR2 is SVGEGT. Trimming pared 6 bases from V and 4 bases from J, leaving 15 bases between.

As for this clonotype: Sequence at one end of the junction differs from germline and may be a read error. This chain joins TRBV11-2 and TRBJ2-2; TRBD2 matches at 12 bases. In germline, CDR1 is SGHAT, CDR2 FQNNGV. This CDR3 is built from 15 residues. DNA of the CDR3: TGTGCCAGCAAGGGACTAGCGGGTAACAGCGGGGAGCTGTTTTTT. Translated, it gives CASKGLAGNSGELFF.

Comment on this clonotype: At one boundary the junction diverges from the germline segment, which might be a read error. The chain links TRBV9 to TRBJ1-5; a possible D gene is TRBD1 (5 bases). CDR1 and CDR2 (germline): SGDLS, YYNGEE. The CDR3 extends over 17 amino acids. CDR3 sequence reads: CASSVDSGINSNQPQHF. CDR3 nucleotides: TGCGCCAGCAGCGTCGATTCAGGGATTAATAGCAATCAGCCCCAGCATTTT.

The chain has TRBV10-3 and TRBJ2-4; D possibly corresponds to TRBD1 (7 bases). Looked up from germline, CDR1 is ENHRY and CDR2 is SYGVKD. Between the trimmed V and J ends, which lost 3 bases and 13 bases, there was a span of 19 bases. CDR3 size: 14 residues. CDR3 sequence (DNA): TGTGCCATCAGTGAAAGGGGCCCAGGGGGGATCCAGTACTTC. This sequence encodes CAISERGPGGIQYF.